These T cell receptor beta chains were read from a single sample in a study of CD8+ T cells in alopecia areata. Profiling relied on immunoSEQ multiplex PCR, and the TCRdb table lists in-frame clones only, not all of them. The table lists over 85,000 clones, roughly 64% of them singletons, with about 14% in the top ten. This sample comprised CD8+ T cells sorted from blood, obtained at week 4, from a patient treated with tofacitinib. These receptors were obtained from a human donor with alopecia areata. Each CDR3 is given with its conserved first and last residue. A D gene is named only where the DNA matches it firmly. Size is stated for part of the rows, as once, few or many counts, or as a class when the clone is expanded.

J: TRBJ2-5; size: .; V: TRBV7-7; D: .; DNA: TGTGCCAGCAGCTTCGCACCAGGGACGGGAGAGACCCAGTACTTC; CDR3: CASSFAPGTGETQYF
J: TRBJ2-7; size: .; V: TRBV29-1; D: TRBD1; DNA: TGCAGCGTTGAAGCTACAAACCGGGACAGAAATCCGCCCTTCTACGAGCAGTACTTC; CDR3: CSVEATNRDRNPPFYEQYF
J: TRBJ1-5; size: .; V: TRBV14; D: .; DNA: TGTGCCAGCAGCCAAGACAGGGCAGGCAATCAGCCCCAGCATTTT; CDR3: CASSQDRAGNQPQHF
J: TRBJ1-5; size: .; V: TRBV2; D: .; DNA: TGTGCCAGCAGTAAGGGACATCAGCCCCAGCATTTT; CDR3: CASSKGHQPQHF
J: TRBJ2-7; size: .; V: TRBV25-1; D: .; DNA: TGTGCCAGCAGTGAAGAGAGGGGGAGCTCCTACGAGCAGTACTTC; CDR3: CASSEERGSSYEQYF
J: TRBJ2-2; size: many; V: TRBV2; D: TRBD2; DNA: TGTGCCAGTGAGCGGGGTACGGACACCGGGGAGCTGTTTTTT; CDR3: CASERGTDTGELFF
J: TRBJ2-3; size: .; V: TRBV4-3; D: TRBD2; DNA: TGCGCCAGCAGCCAAGAACTAGCGGAAGTCACAGATACGCAGTATTTT; CDR3: CASSQELAEVTDTQYF
J: TRBJ2-5; size: .; V: TRBV19; D: .; DNA: TGTGCCAGTAGTGCCCCGTCTTACGGGAGTGAGACCCAGTACTTC; CDR3: CASSAPSYGSETQYF
J: TRBJ2-2; size: few; V: TRBV4-3; D: TRBD2; DNA: TGCGCCAGCAGCCAAGGGACTAGCGGTGACGTCGGGGAGCTGTTTTTT; CDR3: CASSQGTSGDVGELFF
J: TRBJ2-7; size: .; V: TRBV4-1; D: TRBD1; DNA: TGCGCCAGCAGCCAAGGACAGGGTAACTACGAGCAGTACTTC; CDR3: CASSQGQGNYEQYF
J: TRBJ1-2; size: .; V: TRBV7-2; D: .; DNA: TGTGCCAGCAGAAGAACAGGGACCTATGGCTACACCTTC; CDR3: CASRRTGTYGYTF
J: TRBJ2-5; size: .; V: TRBV15; D: .; DNA: TGTGCCACCAGAGACGGAGAGACCCAGTACTTC; CDR3: CATRDGETQYF
J: TRBJ2-7; size: few; V: TRBV4-3; D: TRBD1; DNA: TGCGCCAGCAGCCTAGGGACAGGGAGCGACGAGCAGTACTTC; CDR3: CASSLGTGSDEQYF
J: TRBJ2-5; size: .; V: TRBV27; D: .; DNA: TGTGCCAGCAGTTTCGGAAGAGGATTCCAAGAGACCCAGTACTTC; CDR3: CASSFGRGFQETQYF